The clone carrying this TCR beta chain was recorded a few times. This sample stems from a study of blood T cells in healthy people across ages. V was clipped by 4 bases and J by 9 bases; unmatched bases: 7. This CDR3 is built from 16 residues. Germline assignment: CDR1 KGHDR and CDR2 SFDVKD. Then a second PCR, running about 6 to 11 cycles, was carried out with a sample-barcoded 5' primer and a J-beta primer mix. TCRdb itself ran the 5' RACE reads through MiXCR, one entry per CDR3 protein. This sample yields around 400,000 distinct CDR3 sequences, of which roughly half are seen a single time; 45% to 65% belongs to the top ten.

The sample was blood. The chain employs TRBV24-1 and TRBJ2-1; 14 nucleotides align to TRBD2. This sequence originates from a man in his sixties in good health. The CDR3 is CATSEPGTSGSREQFF. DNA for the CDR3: TGTGCCACCAGTGAGCCCGGGACTAGCGGGAGCCGTGAGCAGTTCTTC.